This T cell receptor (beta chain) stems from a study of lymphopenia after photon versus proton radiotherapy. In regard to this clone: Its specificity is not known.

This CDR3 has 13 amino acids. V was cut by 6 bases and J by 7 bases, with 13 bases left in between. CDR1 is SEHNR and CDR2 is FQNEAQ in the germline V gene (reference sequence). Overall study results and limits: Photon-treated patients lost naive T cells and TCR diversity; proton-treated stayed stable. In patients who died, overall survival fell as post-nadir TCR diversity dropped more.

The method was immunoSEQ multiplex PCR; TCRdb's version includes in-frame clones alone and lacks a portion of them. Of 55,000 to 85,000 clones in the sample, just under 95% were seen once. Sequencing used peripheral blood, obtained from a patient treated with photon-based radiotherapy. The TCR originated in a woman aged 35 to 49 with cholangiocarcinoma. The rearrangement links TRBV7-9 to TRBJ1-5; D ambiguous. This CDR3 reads CASSSDIEQPQHF. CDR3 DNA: TGTGCCAGCAGTTCCGACATCGAGCAGCCCCAGCATTTT. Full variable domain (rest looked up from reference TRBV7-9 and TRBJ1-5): DTGVSQNPRHKITKRGQNVTFRCDPISEHNRLYWYRQTLGQGPEFLTYFQNEAQLEKSRLLSDRFSAERPKGSFSTLEIQRTEQGDSAMYLCASSSDIEQPQHFGDGTRLSIL.